The TCR beta chain under discussion was sequenced for a study of OX40 agonist ivuxolimab in advanced cancers. Clones were read by immunoSEQ multiplex PCR, and TCRdb kept only the in-frame ones, dropping some. The repertoire holds 94,000 or so clones, under 90% seen once, with about 5.8% in the top ten. To note about this clone: Its antigen is unknown.

Germline V gene sequence: CDR1 MNHEY, CDR2 SVGAGI. The CDR3 sequence is 14 residues long. The V and J ends lost 7 bases and 2 bases respectively, with 12 bases between them. General study results and limits: Compared with CD4+, CD8+ T cells on average had more expanded clones.

The chain joins TRBV6-5 to TRBJ1-3; D possibly corresponds to TRBD1 (5 bases). This sequence originates from an adult with an advanced solid tumor such as melanoma, head and neck, liver or kidney cancer. The sequencing used CD4+ or CD8+ T cells sorted from blood, collected in a trial of the OX40 agonist ivuxolimab. The CDR3 DNA is TGTGCCAGCAAGGCCGGGACCGCTGGAAACACCATATATTTT. As protein: CASKAGTAGNTIYF.